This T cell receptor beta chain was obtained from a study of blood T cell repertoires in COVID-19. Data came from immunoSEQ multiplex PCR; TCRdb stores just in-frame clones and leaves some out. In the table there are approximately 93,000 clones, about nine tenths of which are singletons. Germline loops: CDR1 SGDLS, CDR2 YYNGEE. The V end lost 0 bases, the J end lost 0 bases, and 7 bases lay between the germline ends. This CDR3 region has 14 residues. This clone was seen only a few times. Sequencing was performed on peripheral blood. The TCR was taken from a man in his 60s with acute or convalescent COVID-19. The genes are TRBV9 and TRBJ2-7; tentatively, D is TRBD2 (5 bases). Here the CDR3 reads CASSVVANSYEQYF. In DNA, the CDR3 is TGTGCCAGCAGCGTAGTAGCGAACTCCTACGAGCAGTACTTC.